A selection of T cell receptor beta chains follows, all from one sample in a study of TIL therapy for anti-PD-1-resistant metastatic lung cancer. Produced via immunoSEQ multiplex PCR; TCRdb's table is partial and in-frame only. The sample consists of over 25,000 clones, around 70% of them appearing once. The sample here was tumor tissue, taken at baseline. Receptors were obtained from a person aged 25-85 years with non-small cell lung cancer. The conserved cysteine and the conserved F or W are not part of the CDR3 here. Fields, in order: clone size, J gene, V gene, CDR3 protein. Size is stated for part of the rows, as once, few or many counts, or as a class when the clone is expanded.

clone size: -; J gene: TRBJ1-2; V gene: TRBV30; CDR3 protein: AWSVTDNGGYT
clone size: once; J gene: TRBJ2-5; V gene: TRBV20-1; CDR3 protein: GGELQETQY
clone size: -; J gene: TRBJ1-2; V gene: TRBV5-5; CDR3 protein: ASSAGQGVGIRGYT
clone size: once; J gene: TRBJ2-7; V gene: TRBV7-9; CDR3 protein: ASSLSAGTNYEQY
clone size: -; J gene: TRBJ2-5; V gene: TRBV6-5; CDR3 protein: ASAGTFQETQY
clone size: -; J gene: TRBJ2-2; V gene: TRBV5-5; CDR3 protein: ASSLDGRDAGELF
clone size: -; J gene: TRBJ1-5; V gene: TRBV6-6; CDR3 protein: ASSYSLEPVEPQH
clone size: -; J gene: TRBJ2-7; V gene: TRBV6-1; CDR3 protein: ASSEALAGFSYEQY
clone size: -; J gene: TRBJ2-1; V gene: TRBV9; CDR3 protein: ASGGRSYNEQF
clone size: -; J gene: TRBJ2-3; V gene: TRBV5-6; CDR3 protein: ASSLAATSGGKWTDTQY
clone size: -; J gene: TRBJ1-2; V gene: TRBV6-5; CDR3 protein: ASRKQGPLSGYT
clone size: -; J gene: TRBJ2-7; V gene: TRBV6-5; CDR3 protein: ASSFDREWGEQY
clone size: few; J gene: TRBJ1-2; V gene: TRBV7-9; CDR3 protein: ASSPRQGVDYGYT
clone size: -; J gene: TRBJ2-5; V gene: TRBV6-5; CDR3 protein: ASSYIASSGETQY
clone size: -; J gene: TRBJ1-1; V gene: TRBV7-2; CDR3 protein: ASSQLLPEAF
clone size: -; J gene: TRBJ1-2; V gene: TRBV4-3; CDR3 protein: ASSQDGRGTYGYT
clone size: -; J gene: TRBJ1-1; V gene: TRBV6-1; CDR3 protein: ASRASGSGTEAF
clone size: -; J gene: TRBJ2-1; V gene: TRBV15; CDR3 protein: ATSRGDRRHEQF
clone size: -; J gene: TRBJ1-1; V gene: TRBV7-9; CDR3 protein: ASNAGWTEAF
clone size: -; J gene: TRBJ1-2; V gene: TRBV6-1; CDR3 protein: ASMLRLEGLQGYT
clone size: few; J gene: TRBJ1-1; V gene: TRBV10-3; CDR3 protein: ATAWDRENTEAF
clone size: few; J gene: TRBJ2-7; V gene: TRBV2; CDR3 protein: ASSDPGQSTYEQY
clone size: -; J gene: TRBJ2-3; V gene: TRBV5-1; CDR3 protein: ASSLARLGQATDTQY
clone size: -; J gene: TRBJ2-1; V gene: TRBV19; CDR3 protein: ASSTDRGFYNEQF
clone size: -; J gene: TRBJ2-3; V gene: TRBV4-1; CDR3 protein: ASSHGYRGLAGGQDTQY
clone size: -; J gene: TRBJ1-4; V gene: TRBV10-3; CDR3 protein: AISETRQGAANEKLF
clone size: -; J gene: TRBJ2-3; V gene: TRBV5-1; CDR3 protein: ASSLGLADLLSTDTQY
clone size: -; J gene: TRBJ2-3; V gene: TRBV10-3; CDR3 protein: AIRASGETDTQY
clone size: few; J gene: TRBJ1-2; V gene: TRBV7-2; CDR3 protein: ASSLVQGSGYGYT
clone size: -; J gene: TRBJ2-1; V gene: TRBV7-9; CDR3 protein: ASSPGTSGGPRQF
clone size: -; J gene: TRBJ1-1; V gene: TRBV11-2; CDR3 protein: ASSSTGGARTEAF
clone size: -; J gene: TRBJ2-1; V gene: TRBV5-1; CDR3 protein: ASSPGQGMFNEQF
clone size: -; J gene: TRBJ1-5; V gene: TRBV9; CDR3 protein: ASSAHDGSNQPQH
clone size: -; J gene: TRBJ2-7; V gene: TRBV10-3; CDR3 protein: AIKQGPSSYEQY
clone size: -; J gene: TRBJ2-5; V gene: TRBV7-2; CDR3 protein: ASSWDRGRQETQY
clone size: -; J gene: TRBJ1-1; V gene: TRBV27; CDR3 protein: ASSILGTEAF
clone size: -; J gene: TRBJ2-3; V gene: TRBV5-6; CDR3 protein: ASSLPRTDTQY